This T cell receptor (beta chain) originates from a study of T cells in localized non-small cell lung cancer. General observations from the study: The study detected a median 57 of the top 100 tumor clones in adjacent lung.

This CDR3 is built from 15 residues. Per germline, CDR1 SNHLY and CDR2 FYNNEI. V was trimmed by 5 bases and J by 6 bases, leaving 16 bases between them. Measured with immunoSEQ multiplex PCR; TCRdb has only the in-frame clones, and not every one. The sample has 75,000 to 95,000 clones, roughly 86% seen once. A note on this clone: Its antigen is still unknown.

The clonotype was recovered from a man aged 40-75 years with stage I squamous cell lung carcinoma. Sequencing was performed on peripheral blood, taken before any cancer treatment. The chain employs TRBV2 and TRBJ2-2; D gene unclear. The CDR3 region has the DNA TGTGCCAGCAGTAGGGCCTCCCCGGCATCCGGGGAGCTGTTTTTT. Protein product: CASSRASPASGELFF.